The table lists the clone carrying this T cell receptor beta chain with a few counts. The TCR library protocol was used to attach unique molecular identifiers. These identifiers were attached to individual cDNA molecules. TCRdb re-called the 5' RACE reads with MiXCR, one entry per CDR3 protein. The sample has tens of thousands of distinct CDR3 sequences; roughly 4.1% are singletons. These data belong to a study of early T cells in non-severe SARS-CoV-2 infection. Study information: Unpaired chains resulted from sequencing bulk RNA of unsorted whole blood.

The V gene end was trimmed by 3 bases and the J gene end by 4 bases; junction bases not matched to a gene: 8. Germline assignment: CDR1 DFQATT and CDR2 SNEGSKA (reference sequence). This CDR3 spans 15 amino acids. The gene calls are TRBV20-1 and TRBJ2-4; 8 bases are a match to TRBD2. This clonotype originated in an adult who was a healthcare worker with PCR-confirmed SARS-CoV-2 infection or an uninfected control (not recorded which). Input material: whole blood. In DNA form, the CDR3 reads TGCAGTGCTAGGCCCACAGCGGGAGAAAAAAACATTCAGTACTTC. It specifies CSARPTAGEKNIQYF.